This passage covers 23 T cell receptor beta chains from one sample sequenced in a study of blood T cell repertoires in COVID-19. The repertoire was sequenced with immunoSEQ multiplex PCR; TCRdb's copy has only in-frame clones and lacks some. The table has some 250,000 clones, approximately 91% seen once; the top ten hold about 1.2%. The source material was PBMCs or T cells enriched from blood (not recorded which). The receptors were gathered from a human donor in a cohort exposed to, infected with or recovered from COVID-19 (not recorded which). The donor label of this sample is uncertain.

On this clone: One end of the junction fails to match germline, which may point to a read error. V gene TRBV5-1 combines with J gene TRBJ2-6; TRBD1 is a possible D gene (5 bases). CDR1 and CDR2 (germline): SGHRS, YFSETQ. This CDR3 spans 13 amino acids. The chain's CDR3 is CASSFQGANVLTF. The CDR3 bases are TGCGCCAGCAGCTTTCAAGGGGCTAACGTCCTGACTTTC.

The chain is built from TRBV11-1 and TRBJ2-3; D is unclear. Germline V gives CDR1 SGHAT, CDR2 FQDESV (reference sequence). The germline V and J ends were trimmed by 5 bases and 2 bases, with 17 bases remaining between them. There are 16 residues in the CDR3. The CDR3 loop reads CASSRTSFSLTDTQYF. The CDR3 DNA sequence: TGTGCCAGCAGCCGTACTTCCTTTAGCCTCACAGATACGCAGTATTTT. The variable domain in full, completed from reference TRBV11-1 and TRBJ2-3, reads EAEVAQSPRYKITEKSQAVAFWCDPISGHATLYWYRQILGQGPELLVQFQDESVVDDSQLPKDRFSAERLKGVDSTLKIQPAELGDSAMYLCASSRTSFSLTDTQYFGPGTRLTVL.

This sequence joins TRBV10-2 and TRBJ2-3, with TRBD1 matching 9 bases. Trimming at V came to 4 bases and at J to 2 bases, leaving 13 bases not matched to a gene. The CDR3 runs to 18 residues. Germline assignment: CDR1 WSHSY and CDR2 SAAADI. The CDR3 DNA sequence: TGCGCCAGCAGTGGGCTTCAACAGGGGGCCCTAAACACAGATACGCAGTATTTT. It specifies CASSGLQQGALNTDTQYF.

The chain carries TRBV4-1 and TRBJ1-2; D is ambiguous. The CDR3 covers 17 residues. V was clipped by 1 base and J by 3 bases, with 18 bases between them. CDR1 is MGHRA, CDR2 YSYEKL, per germline. The CDR3 sequence is CASSQVMKRAPHYGYTF. As DNA, the CDR3 is TGCGCCAGCAGCCAAGTAATGAAGAGGGCCCCACACTATGGCTACACCTTC.

The chain is built from TRBV18 and TRBJ1-1; 8 positions agree with TRBD1. Germline lookup yields CDR1 KGHSH and CDR2 LQKENI. CDR3 length: 14 residues. The J segment lost 3 bases and the V segment lost 3 bases, leaving 3 bases of the junction unmatched. The CDR3 region is CASSPQGAYTEAFF. The CDR3 coding sequence is TGTGCCAGCTCACCCCAGGGGGCATACACTGAAGCTTTCTTT.

The chain couples TRBV10-3 to TRBJ1-2; the D gene is possibly TRBD1 (5 bases). Trimming removed 2 bases from V and 3 bases from J, with 13 bases in between. This CDR3 spans 15 amino acids. The germline V gene encodes CDR1 ENHRY and CDR2 SYGVKD. CDR3 in DNA: TGTGCCATCAGTGAGGCCGGGGGTCTGGACTATGGCTACACCTTC. It is translated as CAISEAGGLDYGYTF.

This chain uses TRBV6-1 with TRBJ2-7; a weak D match, TRBD1 (5 bases). The V gene lost 2 bases and the J gene lost 7 bases, with 9 bases spanning the gap. Per germline, CDR1 MNHNS and CDR2 SASEGT. The CDR3 runs to 12 residues. CDR3 in amino acids: CASSENRQEQYF. Here the CDR3 DNA reads TGTGCCAGCAGTGAAAACAGGCAAGAGCAGTACTTC.

The chain uses TRBV6-6 and TRBJ2-3; D may be TRBD2 (5 bases). CDR1 is MNHNY, CDR2 SVGAGI, per germline (reference sequence). This CDR3 is 16 amino acids long. V lost 0 bases and J lost 0, with 10 bases in between. The CDR3 spells CASSYSGGLSTDTQYF. CDR3 nucleotide sequence: TGTGCCAGCAGTTACTCCGGCGGGCTGAGCACAGATACGCAGTATTTT.

V usage is TRBV5-1 and J usage is TRBJ1-2; 7 positions match TRBD1. The junction had 6 bases not matched to a gene; V was cut back by 3 bases and J by 4 bases. Germline V lookup: CDR1 SGHRS, CDR2 YFSETQ. The CDR3 sequence is 14 residues long. In nucleotides, the CDR3 is TGCGCCAGCAGCTCTGGACAGGCCAGCTATGGCTACACCTTC. Residues: CASSSGQASYGYTF. Based on the CDR3 plus reference TRBV5-1 and TRBJ1-2, the full variable domain is KAGVTQTPRYLIKTRGQQVTLSCSPISGHRSVSWYQQTPGQGLQFLFEYFSETQRNKGNFPGRFSGRQFSNSRSEMNVSTLELGDSALYLCASSSGQASYGYTFGSGTRLTVV.

The J gene is TRBJ2-5, the V gene TRBV12-3 or TRBV12-4; 7 nucleotides line up with TRBD2. With V trimmed by 6 bases and J by 4 bases, 5 bases remained unmatched. This CDR3 contains 13 residues. CDR3 sequence (DNA): TGTGCCAGCAGCCGAAGACTAGCAGAGACCCAGTACTTC. Protein sequence: CASSRRLAETQYF.

J is TRBJ1-4 and V is TRBV15, with TRBD1 matching 9 bases. The V gene end was trimmed by 8 bases and the J gene end by 6 bases; junction bases not matched to a gene: 7. Germline-derived CDR1 and CDR2 are LNHNV and YYDKDF (reference sequence). The CDR3 runs 14 residues. DNA of the CDR3: TGTGCCACCGACACAGGGGGCGGAGATGAAAAACTGTTTTTT. This codes for CATDTGGGDEKLFF.

The chain employs TRBV5-6 and TRBJ1-1; 7 bases map to TRBD1. This CDR3 has 16 residues. Trimming removed 4 bases from V and 2 bases from J; junction bases left unmatched: 11. The germline V gene encodes CDR1 SGHDT and CDR2 YYEEEE. The DNA for the CDR3 is TGTGCCAGCAGCCTGGGACAGAACCTCCGAAACACTGAAGCTTTCTTT. This encodes CASSLGQNLRNTEAFF.

This clone was counted a single time. The V call is TRBV27, the J call TRBJ1-5, with a weak D call TRBD1 (5 bases). The germline V and J ends were trimmed by 1 base and 4 bases, with 14 bases remaining between them. The CDR3 runs to 16 residues. Per the germline V gene, CDR1 is MNHEY and CDR2 is SMNVEV (reference sequence). The CDR3 bases are TGTGCCAGCAGTTTATTGGGTAGGGGCCATAATCAGCCCCAGCATTTT. Translating gives CASSLLGRGHNQPQHF.

The chain uses TRBV10-2 and TRBJ2-7; 11 bases agree with TRBD2. This CDR3 contains 14 residues. Germline assignment: CDR1 WSHSY and CDR2 SAAADI. The V gene end was trimmed by 5 bases and the J gene end by 4 bases; junction bases not matched to a gene: 4. The CDR3 nucleotides read TGCGCCAGCAGTTTAGCGGGGGGGAGTTACGAGCAGTACTTC. Its translation: CASSLAGGSYEQYF.

The CDR3 sequence: CASSKPGGELFF. In nucleotides, the CDR3 is TGTGCCAGTAGTAAACCGGGCGGGGAGCTGTTTTTT. The chain employs TRBV19 and TRBJ2-2, with D unclear. With 4 bases removed from V and 7 bases from J, the gap between germline ends came to 7 bases. The CDR3 spans 12 residues. Germline V CDR1 and CDR2: LNHDA, SQIVND (reference sequence).

This chain's CDR3 is CASSLGGGAGDTQYF. The DNA for the CDR3 is TGTGCCAGCAGTTTAGGCGGGGGGGCAGGGGATACGCAGTATTTT. The chain links TRBV27 to TRBJ2-3; 9 bases are shared with TRBD2. Unmatched junction bases numbered 6, after V lost 2 bases and J lost 6 bases. Looked up from germline, CDR1 is MNHEY and CDR2 is SMNVEV (reference sequence). This CDR3 has 15 amino acids.

The rearrangement uses TRBV27 and TRBJ2-7; 7 bases match TRBD2. The length of the CDR3 is 14 residues. The J segment lost 5 bases and the V segment lost 6 bases, leaving 10 bases of the junction unmatched. CDR1 and CDR2 from the germline V gene are MNHEY and SMNVEV (reference sequence). The chain's CDR3 is CASSPSWGGHEQYF. Written as DNA, the CDR3 is TGTGCCAGCAGCCCCAGCTGGGGGGGTCACGAGCAGTACTTC.

The chain joins TRBV4-1 to TRBJ2-7; 7 nucleotides match TRBD2. The length of the CDR3 is 13 residues. Germline lookup yields CDR1 MGHRA and CDR2 YSYEKL. V shed 2 bases, J shed 6 bases, and the junction held 4 bases outside the gene matches. The CDR3 loop is CASSQTGGTEQYF. The CDR3 nucleotides read TGCGCCAGCAGCCAAACGGGGGGTACCGAGCAGTACTTC.

This chain joins TRBV5-6 and TRBJ2-5, with TRBD1 matching over 9 bases. CDR3 length: 15 residues. V shed 2 bases, J shed 3 bases, and the junction held 5 bases outside the gene matches. Germline V gene data show CDR1 as SGHDT and CDR2 as YYEEEE. The CDR3 nucleotides read TGTGCCAGCAGCTTACTACAGGGGGCGGAAGAGACCCAGTACTTC. It encodes CASSLLQGAEETQYF.

V and J are TRBV10-3 and TRBJ2-5, with 7 bases fitting TRBD2. CDR1 is ENHRY, CDR2 SYGVKD, per germline. The CDR3 contains 15 residues. The trim removed 8 bases at V and 0 bases at J, leaving 9 bases unmatched. The CDR3 protein is CAIQPGRGDQETQYF. The CDR3 DNA is TGTGCCATCCAACCGGGCCGGGGGGACCAAGAGACCCAGTACTTC.

V usage is TRBV19 and J usage is TRBJ2-2; D is undetermined. Germline V lookup: CDR1 LNHDA, CDR2 SQIVND (reference sequence). The ends were cut back, 4 bases at V and 8 bases at J, with 8 bases in the middle. This CDR3 is 12 amino acids long. The CDR3 DNA reads TGTGCCAGTAGTAGCCCGGTAGGGGAGCTGTTTTTT. It yields the protein CASSSPVGELFF.

This chain links TRBV7-2 with TRBJ1-5; TRBD1 is a possible D gene (5 bases). Trimming took off 2 bases at V and 3 bases at J, with 8 bases between the two ends. CDR1 is SGHTA and CDR2 is FQGNSA in the germline V gene. This CDR3 has 14 residues. CDR3 residues: CASSLPGSNQPQHF. Here the CDR3 DNA reads TGTGCCAGCAGCTTACCAGGGTCCAATCAGCCCCAGCATTTT.

V usage is TRBV9 and J usage is TRBJ1-5; the D is unclear. Trimming removed 0 bases at V and 3 bases at J, with 13 bases between. CDR3 length: 16 amino acids. Germline V gene sequence: CDR1 SGDLS, CDR2 YYNGEE. The CDR3 protein is CASSVGGGLDNQPQHF. The CDR3 DNA sequence: TGTGCCAGCAGCGTAGGGGGAGGGCTCGACAATCAGCCCCAGCATTTT. The whole variable domain, filled in from reference TRBV9 and TRBJ1-5, reads DSGVTQTPKHLITATGQRVTLRCSPRSGDLSVYWYQQSLDQGLQFLIQYYNGEERAKGNILERFSAQQFPDLHSELNLSSLELGDSALYFCASSVGGGLDNQPQHFGDGTRLSIL.